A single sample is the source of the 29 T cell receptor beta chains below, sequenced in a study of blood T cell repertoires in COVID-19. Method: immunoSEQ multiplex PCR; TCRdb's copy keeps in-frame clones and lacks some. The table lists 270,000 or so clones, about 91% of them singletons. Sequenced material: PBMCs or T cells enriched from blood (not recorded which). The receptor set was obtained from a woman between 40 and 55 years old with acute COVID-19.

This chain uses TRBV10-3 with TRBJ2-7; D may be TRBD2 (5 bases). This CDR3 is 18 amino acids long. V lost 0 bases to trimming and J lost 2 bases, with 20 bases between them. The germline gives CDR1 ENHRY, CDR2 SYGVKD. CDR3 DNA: TGTGCCATCAGTGAGTCTAGCCCGCGACCCTCGGGGACCTACGAGCAGTACGTC. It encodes CAISESSPRPSGTYEQYV.

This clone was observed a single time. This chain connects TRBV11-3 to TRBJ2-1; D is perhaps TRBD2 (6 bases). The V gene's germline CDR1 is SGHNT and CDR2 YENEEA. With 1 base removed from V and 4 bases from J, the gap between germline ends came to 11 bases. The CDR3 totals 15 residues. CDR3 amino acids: CASSLVGSRYNEQFF. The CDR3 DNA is TGTGCCAGCAGCTTAGTCGGGAGCCGATACAATGAGCAGTTCTTC. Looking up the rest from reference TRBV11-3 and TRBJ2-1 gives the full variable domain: EAGVVQSPRYKIIEKKQPVAFWCNPISGHNTLYWYLQNLGQGPELLIRYENEEAVDDSQLPKDRFSAERLKGVDSTLKIQPAELGDSAVYLCASSLVGSRYNEQFFGPGTRLTVL.

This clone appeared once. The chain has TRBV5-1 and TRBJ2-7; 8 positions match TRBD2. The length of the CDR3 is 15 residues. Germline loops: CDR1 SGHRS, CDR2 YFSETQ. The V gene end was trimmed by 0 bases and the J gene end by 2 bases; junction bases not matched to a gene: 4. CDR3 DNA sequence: TGCGCCAGCAGCTTGGTAACTAGCGGACCCTACGAGCAGTACTTC. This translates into CASSLVTSGPYEQYF. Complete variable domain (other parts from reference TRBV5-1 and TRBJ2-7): KAGVTQTPRYLIKTRGQQVTLSCSPISGHRSVSWYQQTPGQGLQFLFEYFSETQRNKGNFPGRFSGRQFSNSRSEMNVSTLELGDSALYLCASSLVTSGPYEQYFGPGTRLTVT.

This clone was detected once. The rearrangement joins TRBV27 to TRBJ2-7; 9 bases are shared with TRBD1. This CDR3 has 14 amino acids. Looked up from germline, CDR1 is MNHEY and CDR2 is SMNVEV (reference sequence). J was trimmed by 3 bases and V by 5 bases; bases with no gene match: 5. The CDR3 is CASSPTGGVYEQYF. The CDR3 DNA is TGTGCCAGCAGTCCGACAGGGGGGGTCTACGAGCAGTACTTC.

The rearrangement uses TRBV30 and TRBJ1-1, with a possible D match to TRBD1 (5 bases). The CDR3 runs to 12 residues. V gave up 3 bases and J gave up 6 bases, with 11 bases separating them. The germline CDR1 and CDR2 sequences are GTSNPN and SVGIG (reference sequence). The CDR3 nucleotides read TGTGCCTGGAGCATCAGGGAGGCTGAAGCTTTCTTT. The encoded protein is CAWSIREAEAFF.

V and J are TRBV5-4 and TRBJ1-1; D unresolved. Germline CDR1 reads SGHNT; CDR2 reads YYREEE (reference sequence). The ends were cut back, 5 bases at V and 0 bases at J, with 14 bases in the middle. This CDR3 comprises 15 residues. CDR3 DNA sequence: TGTGCCAGCAGTAGTAAGACAAGAATGAACACTGAAGCTTTCTTT. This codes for CASSSKTRMNTEAFF.

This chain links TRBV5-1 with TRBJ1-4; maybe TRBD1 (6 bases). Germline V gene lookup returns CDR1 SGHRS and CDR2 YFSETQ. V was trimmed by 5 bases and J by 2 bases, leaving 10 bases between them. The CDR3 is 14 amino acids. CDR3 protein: CASSQDSTNEKLFF. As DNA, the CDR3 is TGCGCCAGCAGTCAGGACAGTACTAATGAAAAACTGTTTTTT.

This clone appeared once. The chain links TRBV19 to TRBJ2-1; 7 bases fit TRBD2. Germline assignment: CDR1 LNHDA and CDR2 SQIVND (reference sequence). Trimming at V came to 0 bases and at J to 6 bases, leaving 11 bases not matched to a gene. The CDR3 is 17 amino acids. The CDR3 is CASSIDPGWEGSNEQFF. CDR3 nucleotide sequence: TGTGCCAGTAGTATAGATCCTGGCTGGGAGGGGTCCAATGAGCAGTTCTTC. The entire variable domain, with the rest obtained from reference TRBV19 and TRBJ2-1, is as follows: DGGITQSPKYLFRKEGQNVTLSCEQNLNHDAMYWYRQDPGQGLRLIYYSQIVNDFQKGDIAEGYSVSREKKESFPLTVTSAQKNPTAFYLCASSIDPGWEGSNEQFFGPGTRLTVL.

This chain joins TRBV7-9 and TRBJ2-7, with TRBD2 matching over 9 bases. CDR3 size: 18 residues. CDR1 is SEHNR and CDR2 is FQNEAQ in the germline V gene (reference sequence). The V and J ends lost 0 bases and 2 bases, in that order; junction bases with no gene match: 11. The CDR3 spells CASSLAGPGLAPTYEQYV. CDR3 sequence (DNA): TGTGCCAGCAGCTTAGCGGGCCCCGGACTAGCGCCTACCTACGAGCAGTACGTC.

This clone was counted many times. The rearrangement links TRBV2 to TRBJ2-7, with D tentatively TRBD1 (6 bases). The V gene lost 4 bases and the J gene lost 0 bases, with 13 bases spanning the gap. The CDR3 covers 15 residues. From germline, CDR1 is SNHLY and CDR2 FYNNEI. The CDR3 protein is CASSVDRLSSYEQYF. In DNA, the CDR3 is TGTGCCAGCAGTGTCGACAGGCTGAGCTCCTACGAGCAGTACTTC.

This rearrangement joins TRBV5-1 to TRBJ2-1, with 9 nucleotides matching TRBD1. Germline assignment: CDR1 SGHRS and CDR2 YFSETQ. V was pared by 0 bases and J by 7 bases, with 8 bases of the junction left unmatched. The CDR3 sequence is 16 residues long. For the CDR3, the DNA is TGCGCCAGCAGCTTGGTCGCGGGACAGGGAGAGAATGAGCAGTTCTTC. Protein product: CASSLVAGQGENEQFF.

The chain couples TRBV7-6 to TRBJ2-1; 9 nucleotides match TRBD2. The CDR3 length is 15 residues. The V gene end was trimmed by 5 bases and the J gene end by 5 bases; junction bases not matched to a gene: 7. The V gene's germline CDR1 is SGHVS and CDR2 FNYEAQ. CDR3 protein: CASSHSGRLDNEQFF. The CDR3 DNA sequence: TGTGCCAGCAGCCATAGCGGGAGATTGGACAATGAGCAGTTCTTC.

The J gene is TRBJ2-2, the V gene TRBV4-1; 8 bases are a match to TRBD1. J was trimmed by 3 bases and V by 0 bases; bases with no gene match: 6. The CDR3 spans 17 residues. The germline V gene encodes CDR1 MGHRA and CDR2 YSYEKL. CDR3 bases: TGCGCCAGCAGCCAAGATCGGTACAGGGGGGACACCGGGGAGCTGTTTTTT. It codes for CASSQDRYRGDTGELFF.

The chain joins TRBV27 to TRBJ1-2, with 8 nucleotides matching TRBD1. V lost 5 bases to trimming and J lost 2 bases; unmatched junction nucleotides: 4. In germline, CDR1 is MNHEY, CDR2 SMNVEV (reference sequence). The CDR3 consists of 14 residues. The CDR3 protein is CASSKRTGNYGYTF. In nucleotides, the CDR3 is TGTGCCAGCAGTAAACGGACAGGGAACTATGGCTACACCTTC.

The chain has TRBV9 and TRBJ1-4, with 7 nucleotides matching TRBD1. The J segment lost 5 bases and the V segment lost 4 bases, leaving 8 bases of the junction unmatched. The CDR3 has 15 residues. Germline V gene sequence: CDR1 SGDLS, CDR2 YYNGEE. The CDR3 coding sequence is TGTGCCAGCAGCCCCGGGGACAGCCAAAATGAAAAACTGTTTTTT. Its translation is CASSPGDSQNEKLFF.

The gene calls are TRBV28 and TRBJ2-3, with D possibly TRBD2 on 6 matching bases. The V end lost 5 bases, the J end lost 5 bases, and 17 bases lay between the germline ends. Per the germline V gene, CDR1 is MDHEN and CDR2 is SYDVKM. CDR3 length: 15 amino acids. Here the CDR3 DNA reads TGTGCCAGCAGTCCCTGGAGGGCTACACAAGATACGCAGTATTTT. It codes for CASSPWRATQDTQYF.

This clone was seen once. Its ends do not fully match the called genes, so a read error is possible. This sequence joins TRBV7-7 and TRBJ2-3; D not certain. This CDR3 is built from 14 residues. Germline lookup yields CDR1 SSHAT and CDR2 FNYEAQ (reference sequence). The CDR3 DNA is TGTGCTAGCAGCCAGACTTCCCGCACAGATACGCAGTATTTT. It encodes CASSQTSRTDTQYF.

The CDR3 DNA reads TGTGCCAGCAACCCACGGACAGGGTTGACCGGGGAGCTGTTTTTT. Translated, it gives CASNPRTGLTGELFF. The rearrangement uses TRBV6-5 and TRBJ2-2; 8 positions match TRBD1. CDR3 length: 15 residues. The V gene's germline CDR1 is MNHEY and CDR2 SVGAGI. Losses at the gene ends were 7 bases for V and 5 bases for J; bases not matched to a gene: 9.

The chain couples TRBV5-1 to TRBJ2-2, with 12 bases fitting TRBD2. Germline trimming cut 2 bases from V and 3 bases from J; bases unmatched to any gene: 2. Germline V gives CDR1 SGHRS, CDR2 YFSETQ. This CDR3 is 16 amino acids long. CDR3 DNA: TGCGCCAGCAGCTTTGGGACTAGCGGGTACACCGGGGAGCTGTTTTTT. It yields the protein CASSFGTSGYTGELFF.

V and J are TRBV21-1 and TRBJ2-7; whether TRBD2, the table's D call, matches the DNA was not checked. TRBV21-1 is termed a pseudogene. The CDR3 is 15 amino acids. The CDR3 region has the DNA TGTGCCAGCATACTCCTAGCGGCTAACTCCTACGAGCAGTACGTC. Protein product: CASILLAANSYEQYV.

The CDR3 region is CASSHSGQPHNEQFF. The CDR3 DNA follows: TGTGCCAGCAGCCACTCTGGACAGCCCCACAATGAGCAGTTCTTC. The rearrangement joins TRBV3-1 (or the pseudogene TRBV3-2) to TRBJ2-1, with D maybe TRBD1 (6 bases). CDR1 is LGHDT, CDR2 YNNKEL, per germline (reference sequence). Between the trimmed V and J ends, which lost 3 bases and 5 bases, there was a span of 14 bases. The CDR3 sequence is 15 residues long.

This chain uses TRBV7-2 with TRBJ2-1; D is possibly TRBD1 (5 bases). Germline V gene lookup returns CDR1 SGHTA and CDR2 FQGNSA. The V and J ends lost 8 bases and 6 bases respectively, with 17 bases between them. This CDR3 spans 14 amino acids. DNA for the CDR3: TGTGCCAGCTACGGGCAGGGTAGAATCAATGAGCAGTTCTTC. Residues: CASYGQGRINEQFF.

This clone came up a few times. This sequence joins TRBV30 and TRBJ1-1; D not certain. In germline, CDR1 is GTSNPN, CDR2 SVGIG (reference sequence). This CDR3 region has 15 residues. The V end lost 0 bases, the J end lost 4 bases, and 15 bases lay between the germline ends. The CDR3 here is CAWSVLYGGSTEAFF. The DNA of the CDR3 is TGTGCCTGGAGTGTACTGTATGGAGGGAGCACTGAAGCTTTCTTT. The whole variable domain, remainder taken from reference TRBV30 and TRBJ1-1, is SQTIHQWPATLVQPVGSPLSLECTVEGTSNPNLYWYRQAAGRGLQLLFYSVGIGQISSEVPQNLSASRPQDRQFILSSKKLLLSDSGFYLCAWSVLYGGSTEAFFGQGTRLTVV.

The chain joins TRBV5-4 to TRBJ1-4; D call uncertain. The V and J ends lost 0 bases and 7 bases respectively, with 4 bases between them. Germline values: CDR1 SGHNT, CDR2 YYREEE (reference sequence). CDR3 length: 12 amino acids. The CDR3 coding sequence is TGTGCCAGCAGCTTGGGGAGTGAAAAACTGTTTTTT. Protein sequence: CASSLGSEKLFF.

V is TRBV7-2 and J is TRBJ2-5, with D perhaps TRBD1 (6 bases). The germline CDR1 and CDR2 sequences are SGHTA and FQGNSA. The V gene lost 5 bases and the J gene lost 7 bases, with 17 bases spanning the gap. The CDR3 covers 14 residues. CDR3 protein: CASSRDRSQGTQYF. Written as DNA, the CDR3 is TGTGCCAGCAGCCGCGACAGGTCCCAGGGGACCCAGTACTTC.

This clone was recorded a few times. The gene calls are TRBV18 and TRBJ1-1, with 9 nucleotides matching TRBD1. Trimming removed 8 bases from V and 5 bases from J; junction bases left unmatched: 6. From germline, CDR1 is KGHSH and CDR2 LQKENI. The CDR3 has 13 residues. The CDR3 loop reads CASTNRGLTEAFF. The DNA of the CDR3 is TGTGCCAGCACAAACAGGGGGCTGACTGAAGCTTTCTTT.

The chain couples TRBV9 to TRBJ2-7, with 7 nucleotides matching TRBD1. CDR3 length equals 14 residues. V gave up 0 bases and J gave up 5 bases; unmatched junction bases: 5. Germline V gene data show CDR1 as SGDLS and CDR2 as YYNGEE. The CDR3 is CASSVEGQNDEQYF. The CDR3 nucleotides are TGTGCCAGCAGCGTAGAGGGACAGAACGACGAGCAGTACTTC.

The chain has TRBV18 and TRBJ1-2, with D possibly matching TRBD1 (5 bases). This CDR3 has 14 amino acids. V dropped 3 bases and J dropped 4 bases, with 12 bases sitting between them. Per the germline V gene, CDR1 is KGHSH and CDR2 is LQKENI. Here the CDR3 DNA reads TGTGCCAGCTCACCTCAGCAGGGCTCCTATGGCTACACCTTC. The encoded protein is CASSPQQGSYGYTF.

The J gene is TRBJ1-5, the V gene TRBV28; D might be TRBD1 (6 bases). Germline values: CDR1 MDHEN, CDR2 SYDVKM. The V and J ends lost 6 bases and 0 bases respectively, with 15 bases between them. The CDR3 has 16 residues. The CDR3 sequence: CASSRTRGYSNQPQHF. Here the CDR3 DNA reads TGTGCCAGCAGCAGAACCAGGGGTTATAGCAATCAGCCCCAGCATTTT.